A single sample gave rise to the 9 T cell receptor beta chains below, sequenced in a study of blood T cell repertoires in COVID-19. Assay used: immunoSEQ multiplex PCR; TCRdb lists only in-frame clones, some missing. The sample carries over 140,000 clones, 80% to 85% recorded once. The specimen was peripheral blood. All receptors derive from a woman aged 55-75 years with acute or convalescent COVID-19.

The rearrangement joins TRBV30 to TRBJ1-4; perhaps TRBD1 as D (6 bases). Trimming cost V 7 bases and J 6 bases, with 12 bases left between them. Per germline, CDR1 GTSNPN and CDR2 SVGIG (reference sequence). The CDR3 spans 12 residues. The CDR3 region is CAYREGDEKLFF. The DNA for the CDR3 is TGTGCCTACAGGGAAGGGGATGAAAAACTGTTTTTT.

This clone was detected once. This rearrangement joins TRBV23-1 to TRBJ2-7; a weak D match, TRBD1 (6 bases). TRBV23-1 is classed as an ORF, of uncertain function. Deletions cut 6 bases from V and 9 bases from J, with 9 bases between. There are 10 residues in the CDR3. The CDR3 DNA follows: TGCGCCAGCAGAACAGGGTTGCAGTACTTC. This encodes CASRTGLQYF.

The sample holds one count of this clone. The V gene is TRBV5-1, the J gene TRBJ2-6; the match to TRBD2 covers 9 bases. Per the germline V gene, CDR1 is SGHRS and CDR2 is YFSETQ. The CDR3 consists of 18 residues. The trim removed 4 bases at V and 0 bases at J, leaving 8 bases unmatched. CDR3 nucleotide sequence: TGCGCCAGCAGCCTAACTAGCGGGCAGGGCTCTGGGGCCAACGTCCTGACTTTC. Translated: CASSLTSGQGSGANVLTF.

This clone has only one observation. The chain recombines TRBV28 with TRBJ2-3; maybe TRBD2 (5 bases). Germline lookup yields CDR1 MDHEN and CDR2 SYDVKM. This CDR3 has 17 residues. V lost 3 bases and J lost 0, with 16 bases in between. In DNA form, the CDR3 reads TGTGCCAGCAGTTTGTATTGTCCCGAGCGGAGCACAGATACGCAGTATTTT. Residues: CASSLYCPERSTDTQYF.

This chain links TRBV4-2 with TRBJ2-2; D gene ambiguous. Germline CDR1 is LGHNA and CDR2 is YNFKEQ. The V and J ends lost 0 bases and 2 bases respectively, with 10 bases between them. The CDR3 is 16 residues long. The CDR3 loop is CASSQDRYPNTGELFF. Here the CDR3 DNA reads TGTGCCAGCAGCCAAGATCGGTACCCCAACACCGGGGAGCTGTTTTTT.

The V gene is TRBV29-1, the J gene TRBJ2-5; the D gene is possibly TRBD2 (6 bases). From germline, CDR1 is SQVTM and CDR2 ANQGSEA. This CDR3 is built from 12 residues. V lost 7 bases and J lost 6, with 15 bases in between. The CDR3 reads CSGTSSVQTQYF. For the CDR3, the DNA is TGCAGCGGAACCTCTAGCGTGCAGACCCAGTACTTC.

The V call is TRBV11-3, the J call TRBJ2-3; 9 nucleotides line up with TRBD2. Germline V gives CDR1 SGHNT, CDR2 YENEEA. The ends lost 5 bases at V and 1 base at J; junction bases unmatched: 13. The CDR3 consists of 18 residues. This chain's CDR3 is CASSLNRGTSRGTDTQYF. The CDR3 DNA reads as TGTGCCAGCAGCCTAAATCGAGGGACTAGCCGTGGCACAGATACGCAGTATTTT.

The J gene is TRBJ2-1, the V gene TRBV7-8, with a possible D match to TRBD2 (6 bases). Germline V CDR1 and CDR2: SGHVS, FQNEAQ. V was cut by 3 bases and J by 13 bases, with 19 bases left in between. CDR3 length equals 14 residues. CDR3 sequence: CASSFDGTGARQFF. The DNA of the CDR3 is TGTGCCAGCAGCTTCGACGGGACGGGAGCTCGACAGTTCTTC.

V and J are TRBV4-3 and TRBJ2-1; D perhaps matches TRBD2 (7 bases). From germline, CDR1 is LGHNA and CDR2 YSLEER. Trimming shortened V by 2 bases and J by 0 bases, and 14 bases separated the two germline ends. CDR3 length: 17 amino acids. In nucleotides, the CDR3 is TGCGCCAGCAGCCAAAGGGGGGAGGGTAGCTCCTACAATGAGCAGTTCTTC. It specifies CASSQRGEGSSYNEQFF.